This entry is about one T cell receptor beta chain. The antigen remains undetermined. The sample belongs to a study of OX40 agonist ivuxolimab in advanced cancers. Study background: The dose of intravenous ivuxolimab that patients received every 2 weeks ranged from 0.01 to 10 mg/kg. Participants averaged approximately 65 years of age (range roughly 23 to 80) and were roughly 80% male.

The method was immunoSEQ multiplex PCR; TCRdb's version includes in-frame clones alone and lacks a portion of them. The table has about 93,000 clones, under 95% seen once. V was cut by 5 bases and J by 2 bases, with 10 bases left in between. Per the germline V gene, CDR1 is SGHRS and CDR2 is YFSETQ. The CDR3 totals 13 residues. General study results and limits: In CD8+ T cells, expanded clones were on average more numerous than in CD4+. Antigen targets of the expanded peripheral T cells went undetermined.

This material consisted of CD4+ or CD8+ T cells sorted from blood, taken in a trial of the OX40 agonist ivuxolimab. This receptor was taken from an adult with an advanced solid tumor such as melanoma, head and neck, liver or kidney cancer. The chain combines TRBV5-1 with TRBJ1-1, with D possibly TRBD1 on 5 matching bases. Here the CDR3 reads CASSQQVNTEAFF. The CDR3 bases are TGCGCCAGCAGTCAACAGGTTAACACTGAAGCTTTCTTT.